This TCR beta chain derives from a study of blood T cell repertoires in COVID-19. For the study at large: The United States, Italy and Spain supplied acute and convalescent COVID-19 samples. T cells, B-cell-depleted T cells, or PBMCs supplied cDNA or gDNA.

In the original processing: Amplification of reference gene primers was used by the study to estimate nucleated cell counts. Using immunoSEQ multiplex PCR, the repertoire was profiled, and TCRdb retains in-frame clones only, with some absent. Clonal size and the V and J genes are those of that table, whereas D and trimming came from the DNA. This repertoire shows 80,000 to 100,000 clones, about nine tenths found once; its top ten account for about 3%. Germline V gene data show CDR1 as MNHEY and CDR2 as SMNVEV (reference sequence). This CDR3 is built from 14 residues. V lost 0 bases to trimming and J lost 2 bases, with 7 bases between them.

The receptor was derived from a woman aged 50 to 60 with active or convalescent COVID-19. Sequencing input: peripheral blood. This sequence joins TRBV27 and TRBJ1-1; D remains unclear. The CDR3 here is CASSLSSVNTEAFF. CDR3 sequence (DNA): TGTGCCAGCAGTTTATCGTCAGTTAACACTGAAGCTTTCTTT.